The 30 T cell receptor beta chains below all came from one sample that was sequenced in a study of blood T cells in healthy people across ages. Then a second PCR, running roughly 7 to 12 cycles, was carried out with a sample-barcoded 5' primer and a J-beta primer mix. TCRdb re-derived calls from the 5' RACE reads in MiXCR, one entry per CDR3 protein. The sample includes about 640,000 distinct CDR3 sequences, about 54% seen only once; the top ten take more than 35%. The source material was blood. The receptors were sampled from a man between 60 and 75 years old in good health.

This sequence joins TRBV7-9 and TRBJ2-5, with 9 bases fitting TRBD1. The CDR3 length is 13 residues. The germline gives CDR1 SEHNR, CDR2 FQNEAQ (reference sequence). V shed 5 bases and J 7 bases; nucleotides not matched to a gene: 5. In DNA, the CDR3 is TGTGCCAGCAGCCGTGGACAGGGGAGGACCCAGTACTTC. Residues: CASSRGQGRTQYF. The full variable domain, completed using reference TRBV7-9 and TRBJ2-5, is DTGVSQNPRHKITKRGQNVTFRCDPISEHNRLYWYRQTLGQGPEFLTYFQNEAQLEKSRLLSDRFSAERPKGSFSTLEIQRTEQGDSAMYLCASSRGQGRTQYFGPGTRLLVL.

This clonotype came up a few times. The V call is TRBV29-1, the J call TRBJ1-2; no firm D call. Germline lookup yields CDR1 SQVTM and CDR2 ANQGSEA. This CDR3 spans 12 amino acids. V lost 6 bases, J lost 2 bases, and 10 bases lay in between. The CDR3 here is CSVPSWNYGYTF. For the CDR3, the DNA is TGCAGCGTACCCTCGTGGAACTATGGCTACACCTTC.

In this sample, this clonotype turned up many times. The rearrangement links TRBV4-1 to TRBJ2-5, with 12 nucleotides matching TRBD1. The CDR3 covers 15 residues. Trimming cost V 3 bases and J 5 bases; bases outside gene matches: 4. From germline, CDR1 is MGHRA and CDR2 YSYEKL. The CDR3 bases are TGCGCCAGCAGCCAGGGACAGGGGGCGTGGGAGACCCAGTACTTC. This encodes CASSQGQGAWETQYF.

V gene TRBV7-9 combines with J gene TRBJ2-7; D may be TRBD2 (5 bases). The J call is uncertain, as TRBJ2-4 better fits the DNA end. Germline CDR1 SEHNR, CDR2 FQNEAQ (reference sequence). The CDR3 consists of 15 residues. This CDR3 is CASSHPWARRNIQYF. Written as DNA, the CDR3 is TGTGCCAGCAGCCACCCCTGGGCCAGGAGGAACATTCAGTACTTC.

The rearrangement links TRBV10-3 to TRBJ1-2, with 7 nucleotides matching TRBD1. CDR1 is ENHRY and CDR2 is SYGVKD in the germline V gene. The V gene end was trimmed by 3 bases and the J gene end by 5 bases; junction bases not matched to a gene: 9. The CDR3 contains 15 residues. CDR3 sequence: CAISEGQVGGYGYTF. The DNA for the CDR3 is TGTGCCATCAGTGAAGGACAGGTTGGGGGTTATGGCTACACCTTC.

DNA for the CDR3: TGCAGTGCCCCGAGACAGGGGGGGGGTACTGAAGCTTTCTTT. It encodes CSAPRQGGGTEAFF. This chain connects TRBV20-1 to TRBJ1-1; 9 nucleotides line up with TRBD1. The V gene end was trimmed by 6 bases and the J gene end by 5 bases; junction bases not matched to a gene: 10. The CDR3 length is 14 residues. Germline CDR1 DFQATT, CDR2 SNEGSKA (reference sequence).

The chain recombines TRBV25-1 with TRBJ1-2, with D possibly TRBD1 on 5 matching bases. Germline V lookup: CDR1 MGHDK, CDR2 SYGVNS. This CDR3 spans 15 amino acids. The V end was cut by 4 bases, the J end by 3 bases, with 15 bases between. The CDR3 loop reads CASSVSRGVDYGYTF. CDR3 coding DNA: TGTGCCAGCAGTGTCAGCCGAGGGGTCGACTATGGCTACACCTTC.

This rearrangement joins TRBV6-6 to TRBJ2-1; TRBD1 might be the D (5 bases). V lost 4 bases, J lost 7 bases, and 11 bases lay in between. Germline CDR1 and CDR2: MNHNY and SVGAGI (reference sequence). The CDR3 length is 13 residues. The CDR3 DNA sequence: TGTGCCAGCAGTTCATACCAGGGAAATGAGCAGTTCTTC. As protein: CASSSYQGNEQFF.

V and J are TRBV5-1 and TRBJ2-5; D is uncertain. Trimming left V 0 bases short and J 0 bases short, with 6 bases between. There are 14 residues in the CDR3. CDR1 is SGHRS and CDR2 is YFSETQ in the germline V gene. The CDR3: CASSLALDQETQYF. The CDR3 DNA follows: TGCGCCAGCAGCTTGGCGTTGGACCAAGAGACCCAGTACTTC.

The J gene is TRBJ2-3, the V gene TRBV20-1, with TRBD2 matching over 11 bases. V shed 6 bases and J 2 bases; nucleotides not matched to a gene: 4. Germline CDR1 is DFQATT and CDR2 is SNEGSKA (reference sequence). The CDR3 length is 14 residues. This CDR3 reads CSAPGLAVTDTQYF. The CDR3 DNA reads as TGCAGTGCGCCGGGACTAGCGGTCACAGATACGCAGTATTTT.

In its sample, this clonotype was seen once. The V gene is TRBV6-6, the J gene TRBJ1-2; no reliable D call. Germline V gene data show CDR1 as MNHNY and CDR2 as SVGAGI (reference sequence). Trimming shortened V by 5 bases and J by 0 bases, and 16 bases separated the two germline ends. CDR3 length equals 16 residues. CDR3 nucleotide sequence: TGTGCCAGCAGTCCCTCGGGTGGAGGGTCTAACTATGGCTACACCTTC. It translates to CASSPSGGGSNYGYTF.

The chain uses TRBV29-1 and TRBJ2-1; D might be TRBD2 (6 bases). The CDR3 is 10 amino acids. CDR1 is SQVTM, CDR2 ANQGSEA, per germline. CDR3 coding DNA: TGCAGTAGGTCGGGGGAGGAGCAGTTCTTC. It encodes CSRSGEEQFF.

This clonotype was picked up a small number of times. The V and J genes are TRBV5-1 and TRBJ2-4, with D perhaps matching TRBD2 (5 bases). Trimming removed 4 bases at V and 9 bases at J, with 23 bases between. CDR3 size: 16 residues. Germline loops: CDR1 SGHRS, CDR2 YFSETQ. The CDR3 loop reads CASSQPEGSSIPIQYF. In DNA form, the CDR3 reads TGCGCCAGCAGCCAGCCTGAGGGCAGTAGCATCCCCATTCAGTACTTC.

The rearrangement links TRBV19 to TRBJ2-7, with 7 bases identical to TRBD1. The J call is uncertain, as TRBJ2-5 better fits the DNA end. Germline CDR1 and CDR2: LNHDA and SQIVND (reference sequence). The CDR3 is made up of 13 amino acids. In DNA, the CDR3 is TGTGCCAGTAGGTTCCGGGACAGAGAGACCCAGTACTTC. It encodes CASRFRDRETQYF.

The genes are TRBV5-1 and TRBJ2-1; no clear D. Per germline, CDR1 SGHRS and CDR2 YFSETQ. The CDR3 has 15 residues. Trimming left V 2 bases short and J 0 bases short, with 9 bases between. CDR3 residues: CASSLRASSYNEQFF. For the CDR3, the DNA is TGCGCCAGCAGCTTACGGGCGAGCTCCTACAATGAGCAGTTCTTC.

V usage is TRBV10-3 and J usage is TRBJ1-1; 7 nucleotides agree with TRBD1. Looked up from germline, CDR1 is ENHRY and CDR2 is SYGVKD. This CDR3 contains 14 residues. Trimming took 6 bases from V and 2 from J; bases not matched to a gene: 6. CDR3 sequence (DNA): TGTGCCATCAGGACCGGGACAGAAAACACTGAAGCTTTCTTT. Encoded protein: CAIRTGTENTEAFF.

A few counts support this clonotype. The chain combines TRBV4-2 with TRBJ2-3, with D unclear. The CDR3 sequence is 15 residues long. Per germline, CDR1 LGHNA and CDR2 YNFKEQ. Trimming pared 4 bases from V and 2 bases from J, leaving 13 bases between. The CDR3, as DNA: TGTGCCAGCAGCCCGTCCCGGGCCCCCACAGATACGCAGTATTTT. It is translated as CASSPSRAPTDTQYF.

This clonotype was detected only a few times. The chain has TRBV27 and TRBJ2-1; perhaps TRBD1 as D (5 bases). Germline CDR1 and CDR2: MNHEY and SMNVEV (reference sequence). The length of the CDR3 is 12 residues. The V end was cut by 5 bases, the J end by 12 bases, with 14 bases between. The CDR3 DNA reads TGTGCCAGCAGTAAACCTCACCAGGGGCAGTTCTTC. Translating gives CASSKPHQGQFF.

A few counts support this clonotype. The V and J genes are TRBV7-2 and TRBJ1-5; D unresolved. V was pared by 1 base and J by 0 bases, with 7 bases between. The CDR3 contains 15 residues. The germline V gene has CDR1 SGHTA and CDR2 FQGNSA. In nucleotides, the CDR3 is TGTGCCAGCAGCTTAGGTGGTTATAGCAATCAGCCCCAGCATTTT. This sequence encodes CASSLGGYSNQPQHF.

The chain employs TRBV7-9 and TRBJ2-5, with D perhaps matching TRBD2 (7 bases). This CDR3 has 16 amino acids. V shed 2 bases and J shed 1 base, with 14 bases lying between them. CDR1 is SEHNR, CDR2 FQNEAQ, per germline (reference sequence). CDR3 sequence: CASSLQGGGPQETQYF. Written as DNA, the CDR3 is TGTGCCAGCAGCTTACAAGGCGGGGGCCCCCAAGAGACCCAGTACTTC.

The V call is TRBV6-1, the J call TRBJ2-7; D is uncertain. Per the germline V gene, CDR1 is MNHNS and CDR2 is SASEGT. This CDR3 spans 14 amino acids. Trimming cost V 6 bases and J 3 bases, with 15 bases left between them. CDR3 nucleotides: TGTGCCAGCAGACCAGCGAGTCGGATCTACGAGCAGTACTTC. Its protein is CASRPASRIYEQYF.

This clonotype has a handful of counts. For the CDR3, the DNA is TGTGCCAGCCGCCGGTCTAGCAATCAGCCCCAGCATTTT. This translates into CASRRSSNQPQHF. This chain joins TRBV6-5 and TRBJ1-5; D remains unclear. Germline V CDR1 and CDR2: MNHEY, SVGAGI. V dropped 8 bases and J dropped 0 bases, with 8 bases sitting between them. This CDR3 region has 13 residues.

This clonotype turned up a few times. This sequence joins TRBV13 and TRBJ1-6, with D possibly being TRBD1 (6 bases). The germline gives CDR1 PRHDT, CDR2 FYEKMQ (reference sequence). This CDR3 has 14 residues. The ends were cut back, 5 bases at V and 14 bases at J, with 19 bases in the middle. The chain's CDR3 is CASSPRRQVMALHF. The CDR3 DNA reads as TGTGCCAGCAGCCCCCGAAGACAGGTAATGGCCCTCCACTTT.

This clonotype was counted between two and nine times. This chain links TRBV12-3 or TRBV12-4 with TRBJ2-7, with TRBD2 identical over 13 bases. The CDR3 has 16 residues. V lost 6 bases and J lost 2; bases outside the gene matches: 7. The CDR3 nucleotides read TGTGCCAGCAGCCTTACTAGCGGGGGGGCTCCCTACGAGCAGTACTTC. This sequence encodes CASSLTSGGAPYEQYF.

V gene TRBV12-3 or TRBV12-4 combines with J gene TRBJ2-7; no clear D gene. CDR3 length: 13 residues. V was trimmed by 8 bases and J by 2 bases, leaving 13 bases between them. CDR3 residues: CASSVALPYEQYF. In nucleotides, the CDR3 is TGTGCCAGCTCAGTGGCACTTCCCTACGAGCAGTACTTC.

The J gene is TRBJ1-2, the V gene TRBV21-1; TRBD1, as called in the table, went unchecked against the DNA. TRBV21-1 is a recognized pseudogene. The CDR3 has 15 residues. The CDR3 loop is CASSKWGAALYGYTF. CDR3 nucleotides: TGTGCCAGCAGCAAATGGGGGGCGGCGCTTTATGGCTACACCTTC.

This chain links TRBV3-1 with TRBJ2-5, with D tentatively TRBD2 (6 bases). The CDR3 contains 15 residues. V lost 0 bases and J lost 1, with 9 bases in between. CDR1 and CDR2 from the germline V gene are LGHDT and YNNKEL (reference sequence). The CDR3 DNA is TGTGCCAGCAGCCAAGAGGGGGGTGTCCAAGAGACCCAGTACTTC. Amino acids: CASSQEGGVQETQYF.

The V gene is TRBV20-1, the J gene TRBJ2-1, with TRBD2 identical over 7 bases. After removal of 4 bases from V and 5 bases from J, the junction contained 5 bases not matched to a gene. CDR3 size: 13 residues. CDR1 and CDR2 from the germline V gene are DFQATT and SNEGSKA (reference sequence). For the CDR3, the DNA is TGCAGTGCTATCGGGAGGAAACACAATGAGCAGTTCTTC. It translates to CSAIGRKHNEQFF.

The V call is TRBV3-1, the J call TRBJ2-5; perhaps TRBD2 as D (6 bases). The CDR3 runs 13 residues. V shed 5 bases and J shed 11 bases, with 18 bases lying between them. In germline, CDR1 is LGHDT, CDR2 YNNKEL (reference sequence). The CDR3 here is CASSKTSSHEQYF. The CDR3 DNA reads as TGTGCCAGCAGCAAAACTAGCTCCCATGAGCAGTACTTC.

This clonotype was found many times. The chain employs TRBV7-2 and TRBJ2-5; weak D call: TRBD1 (6 bases). CDR3 length equals 15 residues. V dropped 4 bases and J dropped 2 bases, with 14 bases sitting between them. Per the germline V gene, CDR1 is SGHTA and CDR2 is FQGNSA. The CDR3, as DNA: TGTGCCAGCAGCTCACAGGGTTGGGGGCAAGAGACCCAGTACTTC. Translating gives CASSSQGWGQETQYF.